This T cell receptor (beta chain) appears in the sequencing data of a study of blood T cell repertoires in COVID-19. At the level of the study: Collection of acute and convalescent COVID-19 samples took place in the United States, Italy and Spain. Nucleic acid was either cDNA or gDNA, and it came from T cells, B-cell-depleted T cells, or PBMCs.

In the original analysis: Nucleated cell number was recorded as an estimate derived from reference gene primer amplification. The data were produced by immunoSEQ multiplex PCR, yet TCRdb's version contains in-frame clones alone and is incomplete. Clone size and the V and J calls come from that table; the DNA yielded D and trimming. The sample yields about 160,000 clones, roughly 84% seen once. Germline lookup yields CDR1 SGHRS and CDR2 YFSETQ. The CDR3 loop spans 15 amino acids. Trimming took 6 bases from V and 0 from J, leaving 14 bases between them. This clone was picked up one time. Seattle patients were enrolled during active infection and followed longitudinally.

V usage is TRBV5-1 and J usage is TRBJ2-3, with D possibly being TRBD1 (6 bases). The source material was peripheral blood. This receptor was identified in a woman in her 50s with COVID-19, enrolled during active disease. CDR3 DNA: TGCGCCAGCACCCTGGGGGCCCACAGCACAGATACGCAGTATTTT. Amino acids: CASTLGAHSTDTQYF. Using reference TRBV5-1 and TRBJ2-3 for the parts outside the CDR3, the full variable domain is KAGVTQTPRYLIKTRGQQVTLSCSPISGHRSVSWYQQTPGQGLQFLFEYFSETQRNKGNFPGRFSGRQFSNSRSEMNVSTLELGDSALYLCASTLGAHSTDTQYFGPGTRLTVL.